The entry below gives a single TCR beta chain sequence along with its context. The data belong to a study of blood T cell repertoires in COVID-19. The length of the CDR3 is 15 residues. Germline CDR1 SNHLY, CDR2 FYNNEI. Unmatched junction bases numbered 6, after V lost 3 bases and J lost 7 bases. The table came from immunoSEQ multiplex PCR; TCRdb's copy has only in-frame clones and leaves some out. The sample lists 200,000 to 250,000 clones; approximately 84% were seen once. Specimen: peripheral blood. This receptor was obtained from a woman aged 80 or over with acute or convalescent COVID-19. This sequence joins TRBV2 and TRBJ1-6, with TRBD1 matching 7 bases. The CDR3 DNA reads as TGTGCCAGCAGTGAGAGACAGGGTCAAAATTCACCCCTCCACTTT. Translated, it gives CASSERQGQNSPLHF.